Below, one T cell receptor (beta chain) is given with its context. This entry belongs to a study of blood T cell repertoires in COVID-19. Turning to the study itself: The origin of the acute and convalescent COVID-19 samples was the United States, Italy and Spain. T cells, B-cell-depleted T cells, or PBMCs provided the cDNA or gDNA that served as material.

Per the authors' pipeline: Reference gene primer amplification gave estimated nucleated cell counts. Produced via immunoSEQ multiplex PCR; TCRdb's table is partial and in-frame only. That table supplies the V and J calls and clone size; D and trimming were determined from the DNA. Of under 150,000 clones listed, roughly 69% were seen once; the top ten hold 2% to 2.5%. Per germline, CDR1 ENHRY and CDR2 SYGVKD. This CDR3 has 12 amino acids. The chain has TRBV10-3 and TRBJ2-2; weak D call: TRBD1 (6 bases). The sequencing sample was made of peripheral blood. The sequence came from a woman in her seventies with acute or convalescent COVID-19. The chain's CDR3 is CASGANTGELFF. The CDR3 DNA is TGTGCATCAGGGGCGAACACCGGGGAGCTGTTTTTT.